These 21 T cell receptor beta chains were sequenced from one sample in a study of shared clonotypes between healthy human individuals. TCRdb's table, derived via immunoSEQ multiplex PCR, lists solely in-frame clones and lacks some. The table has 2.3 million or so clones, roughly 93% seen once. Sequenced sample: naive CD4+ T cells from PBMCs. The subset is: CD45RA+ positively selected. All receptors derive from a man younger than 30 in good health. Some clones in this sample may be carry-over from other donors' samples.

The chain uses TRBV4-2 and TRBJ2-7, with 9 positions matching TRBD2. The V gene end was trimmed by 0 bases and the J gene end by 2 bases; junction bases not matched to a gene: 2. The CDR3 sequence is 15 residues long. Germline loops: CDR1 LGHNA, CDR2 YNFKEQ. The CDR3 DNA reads TGTGCCAGCAGCCAAGATGCGGGAGGGCCCTACGAGCAGTACTTC. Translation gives CASSQDAGGPYEQYF.

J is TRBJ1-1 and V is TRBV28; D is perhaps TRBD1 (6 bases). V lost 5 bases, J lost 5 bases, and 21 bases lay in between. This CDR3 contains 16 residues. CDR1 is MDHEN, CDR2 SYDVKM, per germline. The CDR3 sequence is CASSPYRGGPMTEAFF. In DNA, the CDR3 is TGTGCCAGCAGTCCTTACCGTGGGGGGCCTATGACTGAAGCTTTCTTT.

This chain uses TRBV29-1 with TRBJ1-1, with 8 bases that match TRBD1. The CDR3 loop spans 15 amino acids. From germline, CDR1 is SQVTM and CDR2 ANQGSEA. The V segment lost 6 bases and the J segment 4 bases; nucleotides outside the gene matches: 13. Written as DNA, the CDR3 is TGCAGCGTCTACGCCTCATCAGGGGGCATCACTGAAGCTTTCTTT. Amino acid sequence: CSVYASSGGITEAFF.

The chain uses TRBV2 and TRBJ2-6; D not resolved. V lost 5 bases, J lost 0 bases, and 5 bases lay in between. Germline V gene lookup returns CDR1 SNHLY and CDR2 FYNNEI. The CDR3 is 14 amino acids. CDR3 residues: CASSSLSGANVLTF. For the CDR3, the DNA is TGTGCCAGCAGTTCCCTCTCTGGGGCCAACGTCCTGACTTTC. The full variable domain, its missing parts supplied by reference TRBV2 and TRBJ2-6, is EPEVTQTPSHQVTQMGQEVILRCVPISNHLYFYWYRQILGQKVEFLVSFYNNEISEKSEIFDDQFSVERPDGSNFTLKIRSTKLEDSAMYFCASSSLSGANVLTFGAGSRLTVL.

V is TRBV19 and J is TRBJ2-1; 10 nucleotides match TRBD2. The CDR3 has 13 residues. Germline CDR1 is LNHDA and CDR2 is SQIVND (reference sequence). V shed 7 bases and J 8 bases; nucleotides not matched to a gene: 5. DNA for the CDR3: TGTGCCAGTAAGTTGCTAGCGGGAGATGAGCAGTTCTTC. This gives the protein CASKLLAGDEQFF.

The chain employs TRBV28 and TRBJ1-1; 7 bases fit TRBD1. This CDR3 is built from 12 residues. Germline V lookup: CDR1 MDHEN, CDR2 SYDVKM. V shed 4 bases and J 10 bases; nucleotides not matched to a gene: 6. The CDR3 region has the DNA TGTGCCAGCAGTTCGAGGGGGCGCGTAGCTTTCTTT. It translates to CASSSRGRVAFF.

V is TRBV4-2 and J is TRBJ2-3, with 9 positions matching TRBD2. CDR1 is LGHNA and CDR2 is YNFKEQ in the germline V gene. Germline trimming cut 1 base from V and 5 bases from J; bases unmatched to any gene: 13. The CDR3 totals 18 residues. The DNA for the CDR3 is TGTGCCAGCAGCCAAGCCTCCTGGGGAGCGGGAGGTATAGATACGCAGTATTTT. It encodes CASSQASWGAGGIDTQYF.

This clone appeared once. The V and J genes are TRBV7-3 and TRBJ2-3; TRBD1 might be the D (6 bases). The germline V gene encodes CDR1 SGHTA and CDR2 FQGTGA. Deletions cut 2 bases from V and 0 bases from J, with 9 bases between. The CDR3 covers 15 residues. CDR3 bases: TGTGCCAGCAGCTTAGTAGGACAGAGCACAGATACGCAGTATTTT. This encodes CASSLVGQSTDTQYF.

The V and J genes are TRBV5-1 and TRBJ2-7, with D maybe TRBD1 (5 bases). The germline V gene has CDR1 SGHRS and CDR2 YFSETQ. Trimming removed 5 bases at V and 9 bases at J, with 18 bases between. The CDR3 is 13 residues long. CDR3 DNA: TGCGCCAGCAGAGACAGTAGGGTTGCAGTGCAGTACTTC. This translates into CASRDSRVAVQYF.

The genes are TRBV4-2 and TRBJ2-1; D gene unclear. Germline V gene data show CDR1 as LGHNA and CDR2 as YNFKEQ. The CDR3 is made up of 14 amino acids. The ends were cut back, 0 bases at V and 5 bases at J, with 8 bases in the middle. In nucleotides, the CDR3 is TGTGCCAGCAGCCAAGAAGTGGGGAACAATGAGCAGTTCTTC. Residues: CASSQEVGNNEQFF.

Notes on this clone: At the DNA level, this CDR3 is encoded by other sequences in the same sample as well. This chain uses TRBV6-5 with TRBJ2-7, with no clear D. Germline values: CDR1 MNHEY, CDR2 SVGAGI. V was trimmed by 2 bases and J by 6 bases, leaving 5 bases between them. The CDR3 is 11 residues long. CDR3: CASSYIGEQYF. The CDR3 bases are TGTGCCAGCAGTTACATAGGCGAGCAGTACTTC.

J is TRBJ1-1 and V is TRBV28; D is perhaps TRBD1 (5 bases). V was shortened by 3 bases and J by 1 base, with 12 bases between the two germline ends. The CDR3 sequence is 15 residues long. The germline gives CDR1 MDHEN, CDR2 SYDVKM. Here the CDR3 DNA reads TGTGCCAGCAGTTTGACAGCTAAGGAGAACACTGAAGCTTTCTTT. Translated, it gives CASSLTAKENTEAFF.

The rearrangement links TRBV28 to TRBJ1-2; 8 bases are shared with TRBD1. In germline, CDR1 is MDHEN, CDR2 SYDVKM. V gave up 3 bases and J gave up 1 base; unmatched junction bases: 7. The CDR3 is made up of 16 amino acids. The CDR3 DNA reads TGTGCCAGCAGTTTTCACCCGACAGGGGATAACTATGGCTACACCTTC. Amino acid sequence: CASSFHPTGDNYGYTF.

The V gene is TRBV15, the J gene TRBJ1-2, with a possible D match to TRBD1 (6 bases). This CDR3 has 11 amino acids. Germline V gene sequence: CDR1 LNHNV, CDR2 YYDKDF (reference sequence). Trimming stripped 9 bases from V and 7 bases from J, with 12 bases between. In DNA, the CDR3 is TGTGCCACTGGAGGAGGGGGTGGCTACACCTTC. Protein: CATGGGGGYTF.

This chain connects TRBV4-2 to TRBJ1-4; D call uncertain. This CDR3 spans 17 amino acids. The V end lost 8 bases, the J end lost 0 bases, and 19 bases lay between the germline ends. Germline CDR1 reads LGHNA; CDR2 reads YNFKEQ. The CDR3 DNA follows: TGTGCCAGCGGTCCCTTGGTTGTGGAAGCAACTAATGAAAAACTGTTTTTT. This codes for CASGPLVVEATNEKLFF.

CDR3 sequence reads: CASSPQTSGNTIYF. Here the CDR3 DNA reads TGTGCCAGCAGCCCCCAGACGTCTGGAAACACCATATATTTT. The chain has TRBV9 and TRBJ1-3; D is uncertain. The CDR3 covers 14 residues. V was cut by 4 bases and J by 1 base, with 9 bases left in between. The germline V gene encodes CDR1 SGDLS and CDR2 YYNGEE.

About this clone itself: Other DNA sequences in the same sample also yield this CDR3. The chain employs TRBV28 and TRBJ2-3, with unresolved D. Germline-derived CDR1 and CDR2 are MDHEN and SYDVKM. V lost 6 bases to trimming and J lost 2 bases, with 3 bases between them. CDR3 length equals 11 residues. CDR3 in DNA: TGTGCCAGCAGGTCCACAGATACGCAGTATTTT. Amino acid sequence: CASRSTDTQYF.

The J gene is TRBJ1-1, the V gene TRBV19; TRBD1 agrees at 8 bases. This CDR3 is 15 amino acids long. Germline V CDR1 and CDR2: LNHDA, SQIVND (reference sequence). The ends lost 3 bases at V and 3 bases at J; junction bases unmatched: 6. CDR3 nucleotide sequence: TGTGCCAGTAGTATCAGGACAGGGCAGTACACTGAAGCTTTCTTT. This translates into CASSIRTGQYTEAFF.

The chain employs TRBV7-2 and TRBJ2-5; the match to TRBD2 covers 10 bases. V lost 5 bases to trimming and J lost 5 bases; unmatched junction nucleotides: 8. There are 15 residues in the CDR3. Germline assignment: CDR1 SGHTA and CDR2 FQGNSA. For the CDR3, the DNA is TGTGCCAGCAGCCTCCGGGGTAGCGGGAGGGAGACCCAGTACTTC. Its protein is CASSLRGSGRETQYF.

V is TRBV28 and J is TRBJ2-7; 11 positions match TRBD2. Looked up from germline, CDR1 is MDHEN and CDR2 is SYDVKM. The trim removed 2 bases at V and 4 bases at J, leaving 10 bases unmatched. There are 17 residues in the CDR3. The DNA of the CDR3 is TGTGCCAGCAGTTTAGGGGGATGGACTAGCGGGCGGTACGAGCAGTACTTC. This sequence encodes CASSLGGWTSGRYEQYF.

The CDR3 is CASSETGGAREQYF. The CDR3 DNA follows: TGTGCCAGCAGTGAAACGGGGGGGGCCAGGGAGCAGTACTTC. The chain uses TRBV6-1 and TRBJ2-5, with TRBD2 matching 8 bases. Germline V gene data show CDR1 as MNHNS and CDR2 as SASEGT. The CDR3 loop spans 14 amino acids. V dropped 2 bases and J dropped 11; count of bases not matched to a gene: 10.